The clone carrying this TCR beta chain was observed a handful of times. Profiling relied on immunoSEQ multiplex PCR, and the TCRdb table lists in-frame clones only, not all of them. The repertoire holds about 110,000 clones, with about 85% as singletons. Per germline, CDR1 SGHRS and CDR2 YFSETQ. The CDR3 sequence is 14 residues long. V lost 3 bases to trimming and J lost 0 bases; unmatched junction nucleotides: 3. This entry belongs to a study of blood T cell repertoires in COVID-19. The overall study: Samples of COVID-19 (acute and convalescent) were obtained from the United States, Italy and Spain.

Material: peripheral blood. V is TRBV5-1 and J is TRBJ2-7; 7 bases agree with TRBD2. This sequence originates from a man between 35 and 55 years old with acute or convalescent COVID-19. The CDR3 loop is CASSSASGSYEQYF. The DNA of the CDR3 is TGCGCCAGCAGCTCCGCTAGCGGCTCCTACGAGCAGTACTTC.